A selection of T cell receptor beta chains follows, all from one sample in a study of cytotoxic CD8 clonotypes in ibrutinib-treated CLL. Repertoires were generated with immunoSEQ multiplex PCR, while TCRdb's copy carries only in-frame clones and drops some. The sample holds about 50,000 clones, around three fifths seen once. Sequencing used PBMCs, obtained after 24 months of ibrutinib treatment. The receptors here all came from a human donor with chronic lymphocytic leukemia. Both conserved end residues are part of each CDR3. Fields, in order: V gene, J gene, D gene, clone size, CDR3 protein, CDR3 DNA. A D gene is named only where the DNA matches it firmly. Where a row states a size, it is once, few, many or the class of an expanded clone; other rows omit it.

TRBV5-1	TRBJ2-1	NA	NA	CASSLALSASEFYNEQFF	TGCGCCAGCAGCTTGGCCCTCTCGGCTAGCGAATTCTACAATGAGCAGTTCTTC
TRBV5-6	TRBJ1-4	NA	NA	CASSTGHLTNEKLFF	TGTGCCAGCAGCACCGGACACCTAACTAATGAAAAACTGTTTTTT
TRBV27	TRBJ1-2	NA	NA	CASALAANYGYTF	TGTGCCAGCGCCCTGGCAGCTAACTATGGCTACACCTTC
TRBV6-5	TRBJ1-1	NA	NA	CASSYRDPSGEAFF	TGTGCCAGCAGTTACCGAGACCCCAGCGGGGAAGCTTTCTTT
TRBV11-2	TRBJ2-2	NA	medium-sized	CASQLLPNTGELFF	TGTGCCAGCCAATTGCTACCGAACACCGGGGAGCTGTTTTTT
TRBV5-1	TRBJ2-3	TRBD1	NA	CASSLGGTGADTQYF	TGCGCCAGCAGCTTGGGAGGGACAGGGGCAGATACGCAGTATTTT
TRBV5-4	TRBJ1-6	NA	NA	CASSAELLSDSPFHF	TGTGCCAGCAGTGCGGAACTCCTGAGCGATTCACCCTTCCACTTT
TRBV4-1	TRBJ2-2	NA	few	CASSHGPSTGELFF	TGTGCCAGCAGCCATGGTCCGAGCACCGGGGAGCTGTTTTTT
TRBV11-2	TRBJ1-2	NA	NA	CASSLSGSSGSYTF	TGTGCCAGCAGCTTATCTGGCAGTTCGGGAAGCTACACCTTC
TRBV6-5	TRBJ2-7	TRBD1	NA	CASRPGQGKTEQYF	TGTGCCAGCAGGCCCGGACAGGGAAAGACCGAGCAGTACTTC
TRBV6-1	TRBJ1-2	NA	many	CATAPTGTGYGYTF	TGTGCCACCGCACCGACAGGAACGGGATATGGCTACACCTTC
TRBV30	TRBJ1-5	NA	NA	CAWNPRLGRGNQPQHF	TGTGCCTGGAATCCACGGTTGGGGAGGGGCAATCAGCCCCAGCATTTT
TRBV6-1	TRBJ2-5	TRBD1	NA	CASSRGQGAKWDF	TGTGCCAGCAGCCGGGGACAGGGGGCGAAGTGGGACTTC
TRBV5-1	TRBJ1-4	NA	few	CASSLGARGNRGTNEKLFF	TGCGCCAGCAGCTTGGGGGCCAGGGGAAATAGAGGAACTAATGAAAAACTGTTTTTT
TRBV11-1	TRBJ1-2	NA	few	CASSPDLNYGYTF	TGTGCCAGCAGCCCCGACCTCAACTATGGCTACACCTTC
TRBV10-3	TRBJ2-7	NA	NA	CAISSTGGYEQYF	TGTGCCATCAGCTCGACGGGCGGATACGAGCAGTACTTC
TRBV5-1	TRBJ1-2	NA	NA	CASSLLQGDYGYTF	TGCGCCAGCAGCTTGTTACAGGGCGACTATGGCTACACCTTC
TRBV5-4	TRBJ1-6	TRBD1	NA	CASSPGTAPDSPLHF	TGTGCCAGCAGCCCCGGGACAGCACCTGATTCACCCCTCCACTTT
TRBV11-2	TRBJ1-6	NA	NA	CASSSNAYNSPLHF	TGTGCCAGCAGCTCAAATGCCTATAATTCACCCCTCCACTTT
TRBV7-9	TRBJ2-5	TRBD1	many	CASSPTGKGETQYF	TGTGCCAGCAGCCCGACAGGGAAAGGGGAGACCCAGTACTTC
TRBV7-9	TRBJ1-3	TRBD1	NA	CASSLRGTGAGNTIYF	TGTGCCAGCAGCTTAAGGGGGACAGGGGCTGGAAACACCATATATTTT
TRBV29-1	TRBJ2-1	TRBD1	NA	CSVGTGGYNEQFF	TGCAGCGTGGGGACAGGGGGCTACAATGAGCAGTTCTTC
TRBV4-1	TRBJ2-1	TRBD1	NA	CASSQGPPGGSSYNEQFF	TGCGCCAGCAGCCAAGGACCCCCAGGGGGCAGCTCCTACAATGAGCAGTTCTTC
TRBV7-9	TRBJ1-5	TRBD1	once	CATGQVDQPQHF	TGTGCCACAGGACAGGTCGATCAGCCCCAGCATTTT
TRBV28	TRBJ1-2	NA	NA	CASSLQPSGYTF	TGTGCCAGCAGTTTACAACCTTCTGGCTACACCTTC
TRBV6-5	TRBJ2-7	NA	NA	CASSYRGLGTYEQYF	TGTGCCAGCAGTTACCGGGGGCTCGGAACCTACGAGCAGTACTTC
TRBV4-1	TRBJ2-5	NA	once	CASSLALPDLYF	TGCGCCAGCAGCCTAGCCCTACCGGATCTTTACTTC
TRBV4-1	TRBJ1-5	NA	few	CASSPLGAGGSQPQHF	TGCGCCAGCAGCCCGCTGGGGGCCGGGGGAAGTCAGCCCCAGCATTTT
TRBV29-1	TRBJ2-1	NA	once	CSVEDPSGGSYNEQFF	TGCAGCGTTGAAGATCCGAGCGGTGGCTCCTACAATGAGCAGTTCTTC
TRBV21-1	TRBJ1-1	NA	few	CASRPVANTEAFF	TGTGCCAGCAGGCCGGTCGCGAACACTGAAGCTTTCTTT
TRBV2	TRBJ2-4	NA	few	CASSVSENIQYF	TGTGCCAGCAGTGTATCGGAAAACATTCAGTACTTC
TRBV6-1	TRBJ1-2	NA	NA	CASTITGSWHYTF	TGTGCCAGCACTATTACAGGGAGCTGGCACTACACCTTC
TRBV27	TRBJ1-1	TRBD1	few	CASSLRDRGEAFF	TGTGCCAGCAGTCTAAGGGACAGAGGTGAAGCTTTCTTT
TRBV5-6	TRBJ1-1	TRBD1	NA	CASSVRGRMNTEAFF	TGTGCCAGCAGCGTCAGGGGGCGGATGAACACTGAAGCTTTCTTT
TRBV5-1	TRBJ2-5	TRBD2	NA	CASSLGLAGDETQYF	TGCGCCAGCAGCTTGGGACTAGCGGGGGATGAGACCCAGTACTTC
TRBV13	TRBJ2-3	TRBD2	NA	CASSLRDYSTDTQYF	TGTGCCAGCAGCTTACGGGACTATAGCACAGATACGCAGTATTTT
TRBV21-1	TRBJ2-7	NA	once	CASSQSGGPNEQYF	TGTGCCAGCAGCCAGTCGGGGGGCCCCAACGAGCAGTACTTC
TRBV4-1	TRBJ2-1	NA	NA	CASSQRGEQFF	TGCGCCAGCAGCCAACGCGGTGAGCAGTTCTTC
TRBV6-5	TRBJ1-3	NA	NA	CASSDGATGNTIYF	TGTGCCAGCAGTGATGGGGCTACCGGAAACACCATATATTTT
TRBV19	TRBJ1-1	TRBD1	NA	CASSILPQQGLGYTEAFF	TGTGCCAGTAGTATTCTCCCCCAACAGGGGTTGGGGTACACTGAAGCTTTCTTT
TRBV6-5	TRBJ1-1	NA	NA	CASSEQGMDTEAFF	TGTGCCAGCAGTGAACAGGGTATGGACACTGAAGCTTTCTTT
TRBV28	TRBJ2-3	NA	NA	CASRSSVGRTDTQYF	TGTGCCAGCCGTTCTTCAGTCGGACGCACAGATACGCAGTATTTT